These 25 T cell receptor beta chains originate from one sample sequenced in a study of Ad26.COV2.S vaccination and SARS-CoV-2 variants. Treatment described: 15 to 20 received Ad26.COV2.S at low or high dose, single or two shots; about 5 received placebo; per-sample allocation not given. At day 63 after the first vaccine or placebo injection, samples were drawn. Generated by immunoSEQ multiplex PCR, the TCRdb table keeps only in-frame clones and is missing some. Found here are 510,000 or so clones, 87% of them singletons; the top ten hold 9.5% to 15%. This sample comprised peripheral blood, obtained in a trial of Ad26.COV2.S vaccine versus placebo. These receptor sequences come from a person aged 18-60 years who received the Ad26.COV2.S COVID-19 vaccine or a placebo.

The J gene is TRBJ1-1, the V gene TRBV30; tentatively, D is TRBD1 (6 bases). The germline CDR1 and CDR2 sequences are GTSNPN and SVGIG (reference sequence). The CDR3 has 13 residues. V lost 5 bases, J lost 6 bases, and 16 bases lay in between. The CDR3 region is CAWGRGARAEAFF. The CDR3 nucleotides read TGTGCCTGGGGTCGGGGGGCCCGGGCTGAAGCTTTCTTT.

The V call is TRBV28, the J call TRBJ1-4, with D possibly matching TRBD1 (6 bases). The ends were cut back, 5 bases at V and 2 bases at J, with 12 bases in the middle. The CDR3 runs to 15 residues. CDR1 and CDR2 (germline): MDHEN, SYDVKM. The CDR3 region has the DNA TGTGCCAGCAGTCCGGGGGGGCTGACTAATGAAAAACTGTTTTTT. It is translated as CASSPGGLTNEKLFF.

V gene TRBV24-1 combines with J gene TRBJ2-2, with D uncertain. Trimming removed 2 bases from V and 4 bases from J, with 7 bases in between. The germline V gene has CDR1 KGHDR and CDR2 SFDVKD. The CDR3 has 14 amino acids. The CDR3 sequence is CATSDSRPTGELFF. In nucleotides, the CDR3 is TGTGCCACCAGTGATTCCCGGCCCACCGGGGAGCTGTTTTTT.

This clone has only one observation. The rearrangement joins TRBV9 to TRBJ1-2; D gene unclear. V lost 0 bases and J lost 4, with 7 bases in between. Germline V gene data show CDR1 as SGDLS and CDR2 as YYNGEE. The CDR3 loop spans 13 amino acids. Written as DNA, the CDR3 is TGTGCCAGCAGCGTAGTAGCGGGCTATGGCTACACCTTC. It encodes CASSVVAGYGYTF. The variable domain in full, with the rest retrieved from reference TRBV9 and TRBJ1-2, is DSGVTQTPKHLITATGQRVTLRCSPRSGDLSVYWYQQSLDQGLQFLIQYYNGEERAKGNILERFSAQQFPDLHSELNLSSLELGDSALYFCASSVVAGYGYTFGSGTRLTVV.

CDR3 nucleotides: TGTGCCAGCTCACCACCGGGACGTCAGTCGTATAACTATGGCTACACCTTC. Residues: CASSPPGRQSYNYGYTF. The V call is TRBV18, the J call TRBJ1-2; D might be TRBD1 (5 bases). Looked up from germline, CDR1 is KGHSH and CDR2 is LQKENI. The CDR3 has 17 amino acids. The germline V and J ends were trimmed by 0 bases and 1 base, with 15 bases remaining between them. Drawing the rest from reference TRBV18 and TRBJ1-2, the complete variable domain is NAGVMQNPRHLVRRRGQEARLRCSPMKGHSHVYWYRQLPEEGLKFMVYLQKENIIDESGMPKERFSAEFPKEGPSILRIQQVVRGDSAAYFCASSPPGRQSYNYGYTFGSGTRLTVV.

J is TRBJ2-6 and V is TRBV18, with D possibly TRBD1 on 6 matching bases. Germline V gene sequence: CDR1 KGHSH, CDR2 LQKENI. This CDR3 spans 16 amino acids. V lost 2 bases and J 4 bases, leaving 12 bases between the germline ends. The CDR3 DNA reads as TGTGCCAGCTCACCATCCAGGGGTCCAGGGGCCAACGTCCTGACTTTC. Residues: CASSPSRGPGANVLTF.

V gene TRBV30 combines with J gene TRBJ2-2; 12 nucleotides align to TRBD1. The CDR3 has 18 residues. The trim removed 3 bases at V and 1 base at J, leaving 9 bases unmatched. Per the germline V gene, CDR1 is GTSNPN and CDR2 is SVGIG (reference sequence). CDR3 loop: CAWRRDRGRRGNTGELFF. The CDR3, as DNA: TGTGCCTGGAGGCGGGACAGGGGGCGCAGGGGGAACACCGGGGAGCTGTTTTTT.

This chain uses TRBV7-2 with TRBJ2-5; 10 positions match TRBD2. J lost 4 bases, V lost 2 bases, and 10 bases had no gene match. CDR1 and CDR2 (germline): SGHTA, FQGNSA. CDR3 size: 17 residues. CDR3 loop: CASSLSSGSVGVETQYF. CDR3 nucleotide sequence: TGTGCCAGCAGCTTATCTAGCGGGAGTGTCGGGGTAGAGACCCAGTACTTC.

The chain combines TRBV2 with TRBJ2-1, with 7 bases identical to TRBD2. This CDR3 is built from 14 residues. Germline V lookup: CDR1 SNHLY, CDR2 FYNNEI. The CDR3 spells CARTGGGPHNEQFF. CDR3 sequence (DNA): TGTGCTAGAACGGGGGGAGGGCCTCACAATGAGCAGTTCTTC.

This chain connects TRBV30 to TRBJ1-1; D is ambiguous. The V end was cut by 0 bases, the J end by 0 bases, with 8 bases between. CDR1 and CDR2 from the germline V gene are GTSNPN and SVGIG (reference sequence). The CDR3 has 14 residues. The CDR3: CAWSVGQLNTEAFF. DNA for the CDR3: TGTGCCTGGAGTGTAGGGCAGCTGAACACTGAAGCTTTCTTT.

CDR3 residues: CASSEEDSSGNTIYF. CDR3 bases: TGTGCCAGCAGTGAAGAAGACAGCTCTGGAAACACCATATATTTT. J is TRBJ1-3 and V is TRBV6-1; D perhaps matches TRBD1 (5 bases). The CDR3 length is 15 residues. The V and J ends lost 1 base and 0 bases respectively, with 7 bases between them. Germline V gene data show CDR1 as MNHNS and CDR2 as SASEGT.

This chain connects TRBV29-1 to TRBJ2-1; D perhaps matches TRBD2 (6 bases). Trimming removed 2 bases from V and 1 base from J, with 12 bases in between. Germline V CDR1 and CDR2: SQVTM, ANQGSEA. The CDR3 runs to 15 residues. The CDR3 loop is CSVEQRGLSYNEQFF. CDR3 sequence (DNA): TGCAGCGTTGAACAGAGGGGACTTTCCTACAATGAGCAGTTCTTC.

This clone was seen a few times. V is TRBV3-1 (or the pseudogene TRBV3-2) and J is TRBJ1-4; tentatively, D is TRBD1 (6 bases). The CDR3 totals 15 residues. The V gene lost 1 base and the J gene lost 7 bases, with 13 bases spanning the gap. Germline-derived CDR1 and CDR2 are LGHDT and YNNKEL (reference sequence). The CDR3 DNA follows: TGTGCCAGCAGCCAAGTGGGGGGGCCGGGTGAAAAACTGTTTTTT. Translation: CASSQVGGPGEKLFF.

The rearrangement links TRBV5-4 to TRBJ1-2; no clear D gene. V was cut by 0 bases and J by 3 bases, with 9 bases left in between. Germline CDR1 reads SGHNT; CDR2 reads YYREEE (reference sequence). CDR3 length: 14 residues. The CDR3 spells CASSLGGQYYGYTF. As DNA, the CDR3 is TGTGCCAGCAGCTTGGGTGGGCAGTACTATGGCTACACCTTC.

The CDR3 DNA follows: TGTGCCAGCAGTCCCTCGGGACAGCTACTCTATGGCTACACCTTC. Encoded protein: CASSPSGQLLYGYTF. This chain uses TRBV6-5 with TRBJ1-2, with 7 bases matching TRBD1. Germline lookup yields CDR1 MNHEY and CDR2 SVGAGI. There are 15 residues in the CDR3. Trimming at V came to 5 bases and at J to 4 bases, leaving 10 bases not matched to a gene.

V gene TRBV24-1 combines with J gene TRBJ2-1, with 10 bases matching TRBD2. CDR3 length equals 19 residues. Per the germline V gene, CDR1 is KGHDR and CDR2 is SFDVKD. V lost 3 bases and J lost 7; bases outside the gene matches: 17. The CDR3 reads CATSDASGRADFVLNEQFF. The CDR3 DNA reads TGTGCCACCAGTGATGCAAGCGGGAGGGCCGATTTTGTTTTGAATGAGCAGTTCTTC.

The CDR3 DNA sequence: TGTGCCAGCAGTGAAGCGGGAGATACGCAGTATTTT. This gives the protein CASSEAGDTQYF. V and J are TRBV6-1 and TRBJ2-3, with D hard to call. V was pared by 0 bases and J by 5 bases, with 3 bases between. Germline V gene lookup returns CDR1 MNHNS and CDR2 SASEGT. The CDR3 loop spans 12 amino acids.

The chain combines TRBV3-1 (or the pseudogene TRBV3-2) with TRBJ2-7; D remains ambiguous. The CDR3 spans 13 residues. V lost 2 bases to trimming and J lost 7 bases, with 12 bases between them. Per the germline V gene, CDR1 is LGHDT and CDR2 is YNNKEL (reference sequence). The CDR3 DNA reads TGTGCCAGCAGCCAAAGCGCCGTGGGGGAGCAGTACTTC. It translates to CASSQSAVGEQYF.

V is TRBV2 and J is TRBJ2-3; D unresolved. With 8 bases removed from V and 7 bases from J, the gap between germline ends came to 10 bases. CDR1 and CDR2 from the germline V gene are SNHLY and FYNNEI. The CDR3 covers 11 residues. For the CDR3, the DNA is TGTGCCAGCGCAATCGGCAATACGCAGTATTTT. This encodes CASAIGNTQYF.

DNA of the CDR3: TGCGCCAGCAGGTTAGGACGGACCCCCGGGGAGCTGTTTTTT. Residues: CASRLGRTPGELFF. V is TRBV5-1 and J is TRBJ2-2, with no clear D. The CDR3 consists of 14 residues. V lost 5 bases, J lost 6 bases, and 14 bases lay in between. In germline, CDR1 is SGHRS, CDR2 YFSETQ.

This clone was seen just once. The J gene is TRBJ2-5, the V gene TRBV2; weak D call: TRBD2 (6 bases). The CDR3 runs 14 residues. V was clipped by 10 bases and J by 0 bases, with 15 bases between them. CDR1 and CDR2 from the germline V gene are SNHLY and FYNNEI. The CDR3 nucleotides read TGTGCCACTAAGGAGGGGTTGTACCAAGAGACCCAGTACTTC. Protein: CATKEGLYQETQYF. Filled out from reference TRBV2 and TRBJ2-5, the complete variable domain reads EPEVTQTPSHQVTQMGQEVILRCVPISNHLYFYWYRQILGQKVEFLVSFYNNEISEKSEIFDDQFSVERPDGSNFTLKIRSTKLEDSAMYFCATKEGLYQETQYFGPGTRLLVL.

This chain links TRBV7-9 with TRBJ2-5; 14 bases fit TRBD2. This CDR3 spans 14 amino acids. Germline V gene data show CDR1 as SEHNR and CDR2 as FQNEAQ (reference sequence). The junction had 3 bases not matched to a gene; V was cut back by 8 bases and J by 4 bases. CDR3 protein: CASGGLAGAETQYF. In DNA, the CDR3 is TGTGCCAGCGGGGGACTAGCGGGGGCAGAGACCCAGTACTTC.

For the CDR3, the DNA is TGCGCCAGCAGCTATCTACAAACCCGCGGGGGGTACAATGAGCAGTTCTTC. The encoded protein is CASSYLQTRGGYNEQFF. The J gene is TRBJ2-1, the V gene TRBV5-1; the match to TRBD2 covers 8 bases. Germline V lookup: CDR1 SGHRS, CDR2 YFSETQ. The CDR3 is 17 residues long. J was trimmed by 4 bases and V by 3 bases; bases with no gene match: 12.

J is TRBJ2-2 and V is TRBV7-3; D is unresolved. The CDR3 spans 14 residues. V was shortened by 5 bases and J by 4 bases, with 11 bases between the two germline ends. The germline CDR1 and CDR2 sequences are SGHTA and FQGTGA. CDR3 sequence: CASSVARATGELFF. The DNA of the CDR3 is TGTGCCAGCAGCGTAGCTAGGGCCACCGGGGAGCTGTTTTTT.

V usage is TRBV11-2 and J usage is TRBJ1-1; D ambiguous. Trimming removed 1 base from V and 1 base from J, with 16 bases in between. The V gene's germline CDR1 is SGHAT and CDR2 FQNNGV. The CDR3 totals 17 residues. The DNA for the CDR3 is TGTGCCAGCAGCTTAGTTCTTGCAGTTAGGGAGAACACTGAAGCTTTCTTT. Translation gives CASSLVLAVRENTEAFF.